A single sample is the source of the 20 T cell receptor beta chains below, sequenced in a study of T-cell memory formation after mild COVID-19. From the 5' RACE reads, TCRdb called clonotypes with MiXCR, one entry per CDR3 protein. Altogether about 430,000 distinct CDR3 sequences are present, approximately 24% being singletons, with the ten largest covering around 8.1%. Input material: PBMCs or a T cell subset sorted from them (not recorded which). The source is an adult woman who had mild COVID-19 (a few samples of this study predate the infection). Cell type and time point are not known.

This chain joins TRBV19 and TRBJ1-1; D possibly corresponds to TRBD1 (6 bases). The germline CDR1 and CDR2 sequences are LNHDA and SQIVND (reference sequence). The length of the CDR3 is 14 residues. V was shortened by 5 bases and J by 2 bases, with 12 bases between the two germline ends. The CDR3 region has the DNA TGTGCCAGTAGTTGGGGGCGAGAAAACACTGAAGCTTTCTTT. Translation gives CASSWGRENTEAFF.

The V and J genes are TRBV29-1 and TRBJ2-2; 7 bases agree with TRBD2. Per the germline V gene, CDR1 is SQVTM and CDR2 is ANQGSEA. The CDR3 contains 13 residues. The J segment lost 11 bases and the V segment lost 4 bases, leaving 10 bases of the junction unmatched. DNA of the CDR3: TGCAGCGTTGTGGGAGGGGCGATCGGTGAGCTGTTTTTT. This gives the protein CSVVGGAIGELFF.

This clonotype occurred a few times. This sequence joins TRBV5-4 and TRBJ2-1; no clear D. Trimming stripped 1 base from V and 5 bases from J, with 13 bases between. CDR3 length equals 15 residues. Per germline, CDR1 SGHNT and CDR2 YYREEE (reference sequence). The CDR3, as DNA: TGTGCCAGCAGCTTGATATCGCGGAGCGACAATGAGCAGTTCTTC. It yields the protein CASSLISRSDNEQFF. The variable domain in full, completed from reference TRBV5-4 and TRBJ2-1, reads ETGVTQSPTHLIKTRGQQVTLRCSSQSGHNTVSWYQQALGQGPQFIFQYYREEENGRGNFPPRFSGLQFPNYSSELNVNALELDDSALYLCASSLISRSDNEQFFGPGTRLTVL.

The chain employs TRBV20-1 and TRBJ2-3; D might be TRBD1 (6 bases). Trimming left V 5 bases short and J 5 bases short, with 14 bases between. The CDR3 covers 13 residues. CDR1 and CDR2 (germline): DFQATT, SNEGSKA (reference sequence). The CDR3 coding sequence is TGCAGTGCTGGGGGCGGCCCGGGAGATACGCAGTATTTT. As protein: CSAGGGPGDTQYF.

This clonotype was seen more than once but under ten times. CDR3 sequence reads: CASSLGGLSREQFF. CDR3 in DNA: TGTGCCAGCAGCTTAGGGGGACTCTCCCGTGAGCAGTTCTTC. The rearrangement joins TRBV7-9 to TRBJ2-1; weak D call: TRBD2 (6 bases). This CDR3 region has 14 residues. The V gene's germline CDR1 is SEHNR and CDR2 FQNEAQ (reference sequence). The germline V and J ends were trimmed by 1 base and 9 bases, with 13 bases remaining between them.

The chain has TRBV3-1 and TRBJ2-7, with 11 positions matching TRBD2. V was pared by 3 bases and J by 2 bases, with 9 bases of the junction left unmatched. Germline V gene sequence: CDR1 LGHDT, CDR2 YNNKEL (reference sequence). This CDR3 spans 17 amino acids. CDR3 sequence: CASSQRVASGGPYEQYF. The CDR3 DNA reads as TGTGCCAGCAGCCAGAGGGTGGCTAGCGGGGGGCCCTACGAGCAGTACTTC.

This clonotype was seen many times. The V call is TRBV6-2 or TRBV6-3, the J call TRBJ2-7; D gene ambiguous. CDR1 is MNHEY, CDR2 SVGEGT, per germline. The V and J ends lost 6 bases and 2 bases respectively, with 5 bases between them. CDR3 size: 11 residues. CDR3 amino acids: CASSQTYEQYF. CDR3 DNA: TGTGCCAGCAGCCAAACCTACGAGCAGTACTTC.

V gene TRBV29-1 combines with J gene TRBJ1-1; no firm D call. The V and J ends lost 4 bases and 3 bases respectively, with 6 bases between them. The germline CDR1 and CDR2 sequences are SQVTM and ANQGSEA. This CDR3 region has 11 residues. In DNA form, the CDR3 reads TGCAGCGTTGGAGGGTACACTGAAGCTTTCTTT. Protein sequence: CSVGGYTEAFF.

V gene TRBV7-8 combines with J gene TRBJ2-3, with D tentatively TRBD2 (7 bases). Per the germline V gene, CDR1 is SGHVS and CDR2 is FQNEAQ. V lost 3 bases and J 2 bases, leaving 15 bases between the germline ends. The CDR3 spans 16 residues. The CDR3: CASSFIPGGPTDTQYF. CDR3 DNA sequence: TGTGCCAGCAGCTTTATTCCGGGGGGCCCCACAGATACGCAGTATTTT.

The V and J genes are TRBV7-9 and TRBJ2-5, with 10 positions matching TRBD2. The CDR3 is made up of 17 amino acids. CDR1 is SEHNR, CDR2 FQNEAQ, per germline (reference sequence). Unmatched junction bases numbered 10, after V lost 5 bases and J lost 1 base. CDR3 DNA sequence: TGTGCCAGCAGCCCCGGCGCTAGCGGGGGTTTCCAAGAGACCCAGTACTTC. Encoded protein: CASSPGASGGFQETQYF.

This clonotype was counted only a few times. The rearrangement joins TRBV4-2 to TRBJ2-7, with 7 bases identical to TRBD2. The V gene's germline CDR1 is LGHNA and CDR2 YNFKEQ. The CDR3 runs to 15 residues. Unmatched junction bases numbered 12, after V lost 4 bases and J lost 6 bases. The CDR3 reads CASSPGGIAGPEQYF. CDR3 nucleotide sequence: TGTGCCAGCAGCCCAGGAGGAATAGCGGGTCCCGAGCAGTACTTC.

The V and J genes are TRBV20-1 and TRBJ1-2; 8 bases are a match to TRBD1. Germline CDR1 and CDR2: DFQATT and SNEGSKA (reference sequence). With 4 bases clipped from V and 7 bases from J, the junction kept 8 bases outside the gene matches. The CDR3 runs 13 residues. The CDR3 DNA is TGCAGTGCTATAAGCAGGGGGCGCGGTGGCTACACCTTC. Protein sequence: CSAISRGRGGYTF.

This clonotype was recorded many times. The CDR3 sequence: CASSPDRETQYF. In DNA, the CDR3 is TGTGCCAGCAGTCCCGACAGGGAGACCCAGTACTTC. The chain has TRBV3-1 and TRBJ2-5; weak D call: TRBD1 (6 bases). V lost 6 bases and J 5 bases, leaving 10 bases between the germline ends. This CDR3 region has 12 residues. Germline CDR1 LGHDT, CDR2 YNNKEL (reference sequence).

This clonotype came up many times. The junction and the germline gene differ at one end; a read error may be behind it. The chain is built from TRBV7-9 and TRBJ2-3, with D unclear. The germline CDR1 and CDR2 sequences are SEHNR and FQNEAQ (reference sequence). The CDR3 totals 13 residues. The CDR3 nucleotides read TGCGCCAGCAGCTTGGTTAGCACAGATACGCAGTATTTT. Its protein product is CASSLVSTDTQYF.

In its sample, this clonotype was seen a few times. The chain is built from TRBV4-2 and TRBJ2-3; 10 positions match TRBD2. Per germline, CDR1 LGHNA and CDR2 YNFKEQ. V gave up 4 bases and J gave up 2 bases; unmatched junction bases: 6. The CDR3 totals 16 residues. CDR3: CASSLIAGGATDTQYF. The CDR3 bases are TGTGCCAGCAGCCTTATAGCGGGGGGCGCCACAGATACGCAGTATTTT.

CDR3 in DNA: TGTGCCAGCAGTTACGGTCCGATTAACTATGGCTACACCTTC. This codes for CASSYGPINYGYTF. The chain carries TRBV6-5 and TRBJ1-2, with D unclear. Deletions cut 2 bases from V and 1 base from J, with 8 bases between. Germline CDR1 reads MNHEY; CDR2 reads SVGAGI. This CDR3 is built from 14 residues.

This clonotype has more than one count but fewer than ten. CDR3 nucleotide sequence: TGTGCCAGCAGTCCCCTCCTAACTTCCCCCCACGAGCAGTACTTC. Translated: CASSPLLTSPHEQYF. The gene calls are TRBV6-5 and TRBJ2-7; D is unclear. The CDR3 contains 15 residues. Germline CDR1 is MNHEY and CDR2 is SVGAGI. Trimming left V 5 bases short and J 5 bases short, with 19 bases between.

This clonotype was detected a few times. The V and J genes are TRBV5-1 and TRBJ2-3, with D hard to call. CDR1 and CDR2 (germline): SGHRS, YFSETQ. There are 15 residues in the CDR3. Trimming took off 2 bases at V and 0 bases at J, with 10 bases between the two ends. CDR3 loop: CASSLSRVSTDTQYF. CDR3 bases: TGCGCCAGCAGCTTATCGCGAGTAAGCACAGATACGCAGTATTTT.

This clonotype was seen a few times. The chain employs TRBV18 and TRBJ2-1; D remains ambiguous. Trimming took off 4 bases at V and 4 bases at J, with 11 bases between the two ends. Germline values: CDR1 KGHSH, CDR2 LQKENI. The CDR3 is made up of 14 amino acids. The CDR3, as DNA: TGTGCCAGCTCACAAGGTCGGCAGTACAATGAGCAGTTCTTC. It is translated as CASSQGRQYNEQFF.

This clonotype appeared a few times. The rearrangement links TRBV7-9 to TRBJ1-2; the match to TRBD1 covers 11 bases. V was clipped by 4 bases and J by 8 bases; unmatched bases: 9. The germline CDR1 and CDR2 sequences are SEHNR and FQNEAQ (reference sequence). The CDR3 totals 15 residues. The CDR3: CASSSAGTGGEGYTF. In DNA form, the CDR3 reads TGTGCCAGCAGCTCCGCCGGGACAGGGGGAGAGGGCTACACCTTC. Filled out from reference TRBV7-9 and TRBJ1-2, the complete variable domain reads DTGVSQNPRHKITKRGQNVTFRCDPISEHNRLYWYRQTLGQGPEFLTYFQNEAQLEKSRLLSDRFSAERPKGSFSTLEIQRTEQGDSAMYLCASSSAGTGGEGYTFGSGTRLTVV.